The 30 T cell receptor beta chains listed next were all sequenced from one sample in a study of blood T cell repertoires in COVID-19. Here immunoSEQ multiplex PCR was the method, and the copy in TCRdb shows in-frame clones only, minus some. Of under 250,000 clones listed, around 81% are singletons. Material: peripheral blood. These receptors were obtained from a woman aged 55-69 years with active or convalescent COVID-19.

As concerns this clone: The sample has other DNA sequences that encode this CDR3 too. The chain has TRBV6-5 and TRBJ1-2, with D possibly matching TRBD1 (5 bases). This CDR3 has 11 residues. CDR1 is MNHEY and CDR2 is SVGAGI in the germline V gene. The germline V and J ends were trimmed by 5 bases and 8 bases, with 9 bases remaining between them. The CDR3 spells CASSPGYGYTF. The CDR3 DNA sequence: TGTGCCAGCAGTCCAGGGTACGGCTACACCTTC.

CDR3 nucleotide sequence: TGCGCCAGCAGTGTTAGCGTGGGGGCGGGGGCCTCCAATGAGCAGTTCTTC. Its translation: CASSVSVGAGASNEQFF. The chain carries TRBV10-2 and TRBJ2-1; TRBD2 is a possible D gene (7 bases). Germline CDR1 and CDR2: WSHSY and SAAADI. The CDR3 loop spans 17 amino acids. V was cut by 4 bases and J by 6 bases, with 22 bases left in between.

The rearrangement uses TRBV28 and TRBJ1-2, with D possibly TRBD1 on 5 matching bases. This CDR3 is 12 amino acids long. The germline V and J ends were trimmed by 5 bases and 4 bases, with 8 bases remaining between them. Germline CDR1 and CDR2: MDHEN and SYDVKM. DNA of the CDR3: TGTGCCAGCAGTCCCGACAGCTATGGCTACACCTTC. Translated: CASSPDSYGYTF.

The CDR3 is CASSVRNTEAFF. The CDR3 bases are TGTGCCAGCAGCGTGAGGAACACTGAAGCTTTCTTT. The chain joins TRBV9 to TRBJ1-1; D is unclear. The germline V and J ends were trimmed by 2 bases and 1 base, with 3 bases remaining between them. Germline V gives CDR1 SGDLS, CDR2 YYNGEE. The CDR3 runs 12 residues.

The chain employs TRBV19 and TRBJ2-4, with D perhaps matching TRBD2 (6 bases). Deletions cut 6 bases from V and 1 base from J, with 10 bases between. CDR3 length: 14 residues. Germline CDR1 reads LNHDA; CDR2 reads SQIVND (reference sequence). The CDR3 sequence: CASSKSGAKNIQYF. CDR3 sequence (DNA): TGTGCCAGTAGCAAGAGCGGGGCCAAAAACATTCAGTACTTC.

The V call is TRBV19, the J call TRBJ2-7; TRBD2 aligns across 9 bases. The germline gives CDR1 LNHDA, CDR2 SQIVND (reference sequence). J lost 3 bases, V lost 5 bases, and 5 bases had no gene match. This CDR3 has 14 residues. CDR3 sequence: CASSPAGGGYEQYF. DNA of the CDR3: TGTGCCAGTAGTCCTGCGGGAGGGGGCTACGAGCAGTACTTC.

The chain is built from TRBV5-4 and TRBJ2-7, with D perhaps matching TRBD1 (6 bases). V was trimmed by 4 bases and J by 0 bases, leaving 8 bases between them. This CDR3 comprises 13 residues. The germline CDR1 and CDR2 sequences are SGHNT and YYREEE (reference sequence). DNA for the CDR3: TGTGCCAGCAGCAGGACAGCCTCCTACGAGCAGTACGTC. This translates into CASSRTASYEQYV.

This chain links TRBV28 with TRBJ2-7; 7 bases fit TRBD1. Germline-derived CDR1 and CDR2 are MDHEN and SYDVKM. The CDR3 is made up of 15 amino acids. The V gene end was trimmed by 5 bases and the J gene end by 4 bases; junction bases not matched to a gene: 11. CDR3 nucleotides: TGTGCCAGCAGTGTGCTACAGGGGTTCGATTACGAGCAGTACTTC. Amino acids: CASSVLQGFDYEQYF.

The chain links TRBV10-3 to TRBJ2-1, with D possibly matching TRBD2 (6 bases). Germline CDR1 and CDR2: ENHRY and SYGVKD. CDR3 size: 13 residues. V was cut by 3 bases and J by 7 bases, with 10 bases left in between. The CDR3 protein is CAISEGGLNEQFF. The CDR3 nucleotides read TGTGCCATCAGTGAAGGAGGGTTGAATGAGCAGTTCTTC.

This chain links TRBV6-5 with TRBJ2-1; 7 bases are a match to TRBD1. Germline CDR1 and CDR2: MNHEY and SVGAGI. The CDR3 is made up of 15 amino acids. The ends lost 5 bases at V and 0 bases at J; junction bases unmatched: 4. CDR3 region: CASSRQGISYNEQFF. The CDR3 nucleotides are TGTGCCAGCAGTCGACAGGGAATCTCCTACAATGAGCAGTTCTTC.

The V and J genes are TRBV18 and TRBJ1-1; no reliable D call. The V gene's germline CDR1 is KGHSH and CDR2 LQKENI. This CDR3 comprises 14 residues. Between the trimmed V and J ends, which lost 3 bases and 4 bases, there was a span of 12 bases. This CDR3 reads CASSPPLGSTEAFF. The CDR3 nucleotides are TGTGCCAGCTCACCCCCTCTGGGGAGCACTGAAGCTTTCTTT.

J is TRBJ2-1 and V is TRBV7-5; TRBD2, the table's D call, was not compared with the DNA. TRBV7-5 is listed as a pseudogene. This CDR3 is 18 amino acids long. The CDR3 loop is CARSRWYPASVYSNEQFF. The CDR3 DNA reads as TGTGCCAGAAGCCGATGGTACCCAGCTAGCGTGTATAGCAATGAGCAGTTCTTC.

The V call is TRBV3-1 (or the pseudogene TRBV3-2), the J call TRBJ2-2; TRBD1 matches at 8 bases. This CDR3 spans 16 amino acids. After removal of 4 bases from V and 4 bases from J, the junction contained 8 bases not matched to a gene. In germline, CDR1 is LGHDT, CDR2 YNNKEL (reference sequence). The CDR3 DNA reads as TGTGCCAGCAGCCTCGTAGGGACAGGTACCACCGGGGAGCTGTTTTTT. It encodes CASSLVGTGTTGELFF.

V gene TRBV19 combines with J gene TRBJ2-4; TRBD2 matches 7 bases. The length of the CDR3 is 14 residues. V lost 4 bases, J lost 5 bases, and 5 bases stayed unmatched. From germline, CDR1 is LNHDA and CDR2 SQIVND (reference sequence). CDR3 residues: CASSTTSVENIQYF. The CDR3 bases are TGTGCCAGTAGTACCACTAGCGTTGAAAACATTCAGTACTTC.

J is TRBJ1-6 and V is TRBV28; TRBD1 matches at 8 bases. This CDR3 is built from 16 residues. J lost 7 bases, V lost 5 bases, and 10 bases had no gene match. Germline loops: CDR1 MDHEN, CDR2 SYDVKM. In DNA form, the CDR3 reads TGTGCCAGCAGTCCACGGACAGGGTGGCAAAATTCACCCCTCCACTTT. Translated: CASSPRTGWQNSPLHF.

The chain is built from TRBV9 and TRBJ2-2, with D uncertain. V lost 3 bases and J lost 8, with 5 bases in between. Germline assignment: CDR1 SGDLS and CDR2 YYNGEE. CDR3 length: 11 amino acids. CDR3 sequence reads: CASSARGELFF. In nucleotides, the CDR3 is TGTGCCAGCAGCGCCCGGGGGGAGCTGTTTTTT.

About this clone itself: At one of its ends the junction is not consistent with the germline gene, which may arise from a read error. The CDR3 DNA follows: TGTGCCAGCAGCGAAGGACAGGACACAGATACGCAGTATTTT. It specifies CASSEGQDTDTQYF. The chain joins TRBV2 to TRBJ2-3; 7 nucleotides line up with TRBD1. CDR3 length: 14 amino acids. Germline values: CDR1 SNHLY, CDR2 FYNNEI.

The V call is TRBV2, the J call TRBJ2-2; tentative D call: TRBD1 (7 bases). Between the trimmed V and J ends, which lost 10 bases and 5 bases, there was a span of 20 bases. The CDR3 runs 15 residues. Germline CDR1 reads SNHLY; CDR2 reads FYNNEI. The CDR3 loop is CATGDRAFNTGELFF. CDR3 nucleotide sequence: TGTGCCACGGGGGACAGAGCCTTTAATACCGGGGAGCTGTTTTTT.

The J gene is TRBJ2-3, the V gene TRBV19; TRBD1 matches 7 bases. The ends lost 7 bases at V and 0 bases at J; junction bases unmatched: 7. Germline V lookup: CDR1 LNHDA, CDR2 SQIVND (reference sequence). This CDR3 spans 15 amino acids. The CDR3 sequence is CASTPRDSSTDTQYF. For the CDR3, the DNA is TGTGCCAGTACCCCCCGGGACAGCAGCACAGATACGCAGTATTTT.

V gene TRBV12-5 combines with J gene TRBJ2-3; 8 nucleotides match TRBD2. CDR1 is LGHNT, CDR2 FRNRAP, per germline. After removal of 0 bases from V and 2 bases from J, the junction contained 7 bases not matched to a gene. The CDR3 sequence is 17 residues long. The CDR3: CASGLVGREAVTDTQYF. The CDR3 region has the DNA TGTGCTAGTGGTTTGGTCGGGCGGGAGGCCGTCACAGATACGCAGTATTTT.

The chain's CDR3 is CASSGIASTDTQYF. The CDR3 DNA follows: TGTGCCAGCAGTGGCATAGCTAGCACAGATACGCAGTATTTT. V gene TRBV2 combines with J gene TRBJ2-3; D is undetermined. The V and J ends lost 4 bases and 0 bases respectively, with 8 bases between them. Germline V gene sequence: CDR1 SNHLY, CDR2 FYNNEI. CDR3 length equals 14 residues.

The chain couples TRBV28 to TRBJ1-3; weak D call: TRBD1 (5 bases). This CDR3 region has 17 residues. V was shortened by 3 bases and J by 1 base, with 16 bases between the two germline ends. Germline V CDR1 and CDR2: MDHEN, SYDVKM. The CDR3 sequence: CASSFQGVSYSGNTIYF. For the CDR3, the DNA is TGTGCCAGCAGTTTCCAAGGGGTCAGCTATTCTGGAAACACCATATATTTT.

The chain links TRBV7-8 to TRBJ2-7, with D maybe TRBD2 (5 bases). V was shortened by 4 bases and J by 3 bases, with 16 bases between the two germline ends. The germline CDR1 and CDR2 sequences are SGHVS and FQNEAQ. The CDR3 totals 15 residues. CDR3 loop: CASSWGVGRDYEQYF. In DNA, the CDR3 is TGTGCCAGCAGCTGGGGTGTTGGGAGAGACTACGAGCAGTACTTC. The whole variable domain, filled in from reference TRBV7-8 and TRBJ2-7, reads GAGVSQSPRYKVAKRGQDVALRCDPISGHVSLFWYQQALGQGPEFLTYFQNEAQLDKSGLPSDRFFAERPEGSVSTLKIQRTQQEDSAVYLCASSWGVGRDYEQYFGPGTRLTVT.

The J gene is TRBJ1-1, the V gene TRBV19; the D gene is possibly TRBD1 (6 bases). Germline V gene lookup returns CDR1 LNHDA and CDR2 SQIVND (reference sequence). The CDR3 loop spans 15 amino acids. V lost 5 bases and J lost 1, with 14 bases in between. The CDR3 here is CASSFPGQSNTEAFF. The CDR3, as DNA: TGTGCCAGTAGTTTCCCAGGACAGTCGAACACTGAAGCTTTCTTT.

This chain uses TRBV5-7 with TRBJ1-5, with 7 bases identical to TRBD1. TRBV5-7 is marked as an open reading frame, function uncertain. Unmatched junction bases numbered 11, after V lost 3 bases and J lost 5 bases. The CDR3 contains 16 residues. CDR3 DNA: TGTGCCAGCAGCTCTCCAAGACAGGGATCGGATCAGCCCCAGCATTTT. Encoded protein: CASSSPRQGSDQPQHF.

The chain recombines TRBV7-2 with TRBJ1-2, with D possibly matching TRBD1 (5 bases). Trimming stripped 1 base from V and 5 bases from J, with 14 bases between. Germline V gene data show CDR1 as SGHTA and CDR2 as FQGNSA. CDR3 length: 15 amino acids. The CDR3 DNA reads TGTGCCAGCAGCTTAGAGGTGGGGGGAGGGTATGGCTACACCTTC. Translating gives CASSLEVGGGYGYTF. Drawing the rest from reference TRBV7-2 and TRBJ1-2, the complete variable domain is GAGVSQSPSNKVTEKGKDVELRCDPISGHTALYWYRQSLGQGLEFLIYFQGNSAPDKSGLPSDRFSAERTGGSVSTLTIQRTQQEDSAVYLCASSLEVGGGYGYTFGSGTRLTVV.

The chain joins TRBV24-1 to TRBJ2-1; 15 bases align to TRBD2. Looked up from germline, CDR1 is KGHDR and CDR2 is SFDVKD. This CDR3 region has 15 residues. V lost 4 bases to trimming and J lost 7 bases; unmatched junction nucleotides: 1. The CDR3 DNA is TGTGCCACCAGTGACGGGACTAGCGGGGGGAATGAGCAGTTCTTC. This gives the protein CATSDGTSGGNEQFF.

This clone occurred once. J is TRBJ1-2 and V is TRBV7-2; possibly TRBD1 for D (5 bases). CDR3 length: 16 amino acids. CDR1 and CDR2 from the germline V gene are SGHTA and FQGNSA. Trimming removed 2 bases at V and 3 bases at J, with 16 bases between. In nucleotides, the CDR3 is TGTGCCAGCAGCTTACTACCAGGGATATTGGACTATGGCTACACCTTC. This encodes CASSLLPGILDYGYTF.

The rearrangement uses TRBV5-4 and TRBJ1-4, with a possible D match to TRBD1 (5 bases). Deletions cut 4 bases from V and 3 bases from J, with 13 bases between. The CDR3 consists of 15 residues. Per germline, CDR1 SGHNT and CDR2 YYREEE (reference sequence). CDR3 sequence reads: CASSPSGTANEKLFF. CDR3 bases: TGTGCCAGCAGCCCCTCCGGGACTGCTAATGAAAAACTGTTTTTT.

The V call is TRBV10-2, the J call TRBJ1-1, with a possible D match to TRBD1 (6 bases). The CDR3 has 16 amino acids. Germline CDR1 reads WSHSY; CDR2 reads SAAADI. The V gene lost 2 bases and the J gene lost 1 base, with 14 bases spanning the gap. CDR3 sequence reads: CASSEDLGQQNTEAFF. In DNA, the CDR3 is TGCGCCAGCAGTGAGGACTTAGGACAGCAGAACACTGAAGCTTTCTTT.